Detailed here is one T cell receptor (beta chain). Antigen: not known. This specimen belongs to a study of T cells in Graves' hyperthyroidism and ophthalmopathy. Study observations and caveats: Among clonotypes expanded in thyroid above 0.001, most were also found in blood.

RNA transcripts were the template for amplifying TCR beta CDR3 regions. The HTBI set primed first-round TCR CDR3 RT-PCR. Using its own MiXCR run on the multiplex PCR reads, TCRdb lists one record per CDR3 protein. The sample holds hundreds of thousands of distinct CDR3 sequences; around 14% are singletons and the top ten take just under 8%. Uncontrolled infection, other autoimmune disease, pregnancy or lactation excluded patients. Fresh peripheral blood, 10 ml, was the source of the PBMCs. This TCR derives from a woman younger than 35 with Graves' hyperthyroidism. Sequencing used blood.

The CDR3 is CASLPLAGVLPNDNEQFF. DNA of the CDR3: TGTGCCAGCCTACCCCTAGCGGGTGTTCTCCCCAACGACAATGAGCAGTTCTTC. The genes are TRBV18 and TRBJ2-1; 8 bases agree with TRBD2. The CDR3 length is 18 residues. CDR1 and CDR2 (germline): KGHSH, LQKENI. J was trimmed by 5 bases and V by 8 bases; bases with no gene match: 20. The full variable domain, rest sourced from reference TRBV18 and TRBJ2-1, is NAGVMQNPRHLVRRRGQEARLRCSPMKGHSHVYWYRQLPEEGLKFMVYLQKENIIDESGMPKERFSAEFPKEGPSILRIQQVVRGDSAAYFCASLPLAGVLPNDNEQFFGPGTRLTVL.